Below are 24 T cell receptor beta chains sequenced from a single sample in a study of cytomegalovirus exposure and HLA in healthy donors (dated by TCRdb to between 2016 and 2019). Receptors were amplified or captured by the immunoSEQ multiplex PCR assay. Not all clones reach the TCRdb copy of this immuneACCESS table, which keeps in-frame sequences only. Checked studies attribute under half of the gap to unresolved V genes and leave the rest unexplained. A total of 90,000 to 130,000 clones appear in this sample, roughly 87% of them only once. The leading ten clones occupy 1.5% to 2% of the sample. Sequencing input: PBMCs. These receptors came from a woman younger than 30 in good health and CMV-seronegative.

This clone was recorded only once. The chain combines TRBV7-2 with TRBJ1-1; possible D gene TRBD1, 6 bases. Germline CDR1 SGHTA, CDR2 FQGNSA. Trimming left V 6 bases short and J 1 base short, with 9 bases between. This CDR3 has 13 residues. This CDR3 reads CASRRQANTEAFF. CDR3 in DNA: TGTGCCAGCAGGAGACAGGCGAACACTGAAGCTTTCTTT. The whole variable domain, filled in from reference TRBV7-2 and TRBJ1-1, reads GAGVSQSPSNKVTEKGKDVELRCDPISGHTALYWYRQSLGQGLEFLIYFQGNSAPDKSGLPSDRFSAERTGGSVSTLTIQRTQQEDSAVYLCASRRQANTEAFFGQGTRLTVV.

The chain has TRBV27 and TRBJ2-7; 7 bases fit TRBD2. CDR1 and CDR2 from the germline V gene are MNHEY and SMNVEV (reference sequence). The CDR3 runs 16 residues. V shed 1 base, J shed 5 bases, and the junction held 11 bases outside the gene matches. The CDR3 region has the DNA TGTGCCAGCAGTTTATACCCAGGCAGGGAGGGAAACGAGCAGTACTTC. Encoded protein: CASSLYPGREGNEQYF.

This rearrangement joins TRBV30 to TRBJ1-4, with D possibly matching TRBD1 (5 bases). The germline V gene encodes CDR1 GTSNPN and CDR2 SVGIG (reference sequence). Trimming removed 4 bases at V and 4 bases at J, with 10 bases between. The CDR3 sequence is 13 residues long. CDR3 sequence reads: CAWTDRFNEKLFF. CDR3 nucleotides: TGTGCCTGGACCGACAGATTTAATGAAAAACTGTTTTTT.

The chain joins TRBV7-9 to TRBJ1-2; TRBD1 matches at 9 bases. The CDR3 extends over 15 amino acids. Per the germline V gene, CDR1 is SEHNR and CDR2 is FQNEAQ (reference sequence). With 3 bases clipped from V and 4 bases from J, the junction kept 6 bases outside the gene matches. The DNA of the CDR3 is TGTGCCAGCAGCTTGTCCGGGACAGGGTTCTATGGCTACACCTTC. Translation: CASSLSGTGFYGYTF. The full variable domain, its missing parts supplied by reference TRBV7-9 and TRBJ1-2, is DTGVSQNPRHKITKRGQNVTFRCDPISEHNRLYWYRQTLGQGPEFLTYFQNEAQLEKSRLLSDRFSAERPKGSFSTLEIQRTEQGDSAMYLCASSLSGTGFYGYTFGSGTRLTVV.

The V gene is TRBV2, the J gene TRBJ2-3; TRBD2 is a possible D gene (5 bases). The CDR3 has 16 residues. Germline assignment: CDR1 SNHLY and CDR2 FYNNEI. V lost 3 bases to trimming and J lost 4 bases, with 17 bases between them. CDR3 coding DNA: TGTGCCAGCAGTGATCGGGCTACCGGAGGCGCAGATACGCAGTATTTT. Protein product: CASSDRATGGADTQYF.

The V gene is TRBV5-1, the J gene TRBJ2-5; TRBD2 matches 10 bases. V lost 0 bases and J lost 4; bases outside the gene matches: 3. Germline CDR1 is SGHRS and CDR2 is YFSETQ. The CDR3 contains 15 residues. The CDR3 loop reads CASSLGTSGRETQYF. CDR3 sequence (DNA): TGCGCCAGCAGCTTGGGGACTAGCGGACGAGAGACCCAGTACTTC.

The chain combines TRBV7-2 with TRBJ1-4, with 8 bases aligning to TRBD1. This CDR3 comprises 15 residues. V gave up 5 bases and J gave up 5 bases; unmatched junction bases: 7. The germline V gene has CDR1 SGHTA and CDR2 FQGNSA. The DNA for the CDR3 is TGTGCCAGCAGCCCCGGACAGGGACGGAATGAAAAACTGTTTTTT. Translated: CASSPGQGRNEKLFF.

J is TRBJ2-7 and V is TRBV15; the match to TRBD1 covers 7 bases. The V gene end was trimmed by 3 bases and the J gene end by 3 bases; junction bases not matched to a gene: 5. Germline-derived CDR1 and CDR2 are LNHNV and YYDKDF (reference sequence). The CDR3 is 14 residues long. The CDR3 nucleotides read TGTGCCACCAGCAGGAGACAGGGAGACTACGAGCAGTACTTC. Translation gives CATSRRQGDYEQYF.

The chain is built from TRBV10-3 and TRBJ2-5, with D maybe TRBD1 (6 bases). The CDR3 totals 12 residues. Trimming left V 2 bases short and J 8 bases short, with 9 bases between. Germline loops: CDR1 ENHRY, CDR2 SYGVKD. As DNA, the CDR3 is TGTGCCATCAGTGAGGGTGGGGGCACCCAGTACTTC. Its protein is CAISEGGGTQYF.

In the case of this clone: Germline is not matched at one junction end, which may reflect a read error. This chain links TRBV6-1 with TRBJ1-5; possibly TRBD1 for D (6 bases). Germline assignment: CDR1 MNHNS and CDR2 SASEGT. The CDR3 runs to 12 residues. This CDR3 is CAGRGSGQPQHF. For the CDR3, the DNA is TGTGCCGGCAGGGGTTCAGGTCAGCCCCAGCATTTT.

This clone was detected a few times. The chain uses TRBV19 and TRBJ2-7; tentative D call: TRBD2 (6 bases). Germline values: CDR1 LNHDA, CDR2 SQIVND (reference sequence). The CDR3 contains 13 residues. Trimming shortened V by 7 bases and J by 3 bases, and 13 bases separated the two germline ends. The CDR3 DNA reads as TGTGCCAGTATGGGGACTGAGGACTACGAGCAGTACTTC. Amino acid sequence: CASMGTEDYEQYF.

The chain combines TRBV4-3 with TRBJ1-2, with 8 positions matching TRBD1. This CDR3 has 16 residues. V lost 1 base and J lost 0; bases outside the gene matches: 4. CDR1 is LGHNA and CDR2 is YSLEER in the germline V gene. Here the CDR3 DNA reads TGCGCCAGCAGCCAAGGTCGACAGGGGTCTAACTATGGCTACACCTTC. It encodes CASSQGRQGSNYGYTF.

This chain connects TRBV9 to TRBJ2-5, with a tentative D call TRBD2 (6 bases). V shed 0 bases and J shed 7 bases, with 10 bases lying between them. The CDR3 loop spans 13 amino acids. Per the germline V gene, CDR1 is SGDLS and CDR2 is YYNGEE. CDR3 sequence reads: CASSVVLEGTQYF. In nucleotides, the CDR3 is TGTGCCAGCAGCGTAGTTTTGGAGGGGACCCAGTACTTC.

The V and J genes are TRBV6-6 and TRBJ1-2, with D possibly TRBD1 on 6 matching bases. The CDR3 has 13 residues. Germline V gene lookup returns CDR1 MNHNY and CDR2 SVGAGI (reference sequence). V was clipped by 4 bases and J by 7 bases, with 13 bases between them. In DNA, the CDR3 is TGTGCCAGCAGTTTTACAGGGACGGGTGGCTACACCTTC. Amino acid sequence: CASSFTGTGGYTF.

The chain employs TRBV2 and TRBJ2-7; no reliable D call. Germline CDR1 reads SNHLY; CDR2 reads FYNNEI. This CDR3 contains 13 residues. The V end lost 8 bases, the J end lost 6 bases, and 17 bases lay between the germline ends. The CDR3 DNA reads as TGTGCCAGCGGCGAAGGGCTAGACCGCGAGCAGTACTTC. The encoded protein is CASGEGLDREQYF.

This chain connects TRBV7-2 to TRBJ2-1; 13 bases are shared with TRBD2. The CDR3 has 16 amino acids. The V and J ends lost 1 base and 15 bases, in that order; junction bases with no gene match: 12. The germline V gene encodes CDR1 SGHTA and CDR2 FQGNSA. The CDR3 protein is CASSLEGTSGGAPRFF. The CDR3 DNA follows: TGTGCCAGCAGCTTAGAGGGCACTAGCGGGGGGGCCCCCCGGTTCTTC.

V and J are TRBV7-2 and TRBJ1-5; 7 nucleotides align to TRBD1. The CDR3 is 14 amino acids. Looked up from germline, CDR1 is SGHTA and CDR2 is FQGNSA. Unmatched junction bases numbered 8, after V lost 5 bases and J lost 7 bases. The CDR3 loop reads CASSEGGIGQPQHF. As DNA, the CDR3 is TGTGCCAGCAGCGAAGGGGGCATTGGCCAGCCCCAGCATTTT.

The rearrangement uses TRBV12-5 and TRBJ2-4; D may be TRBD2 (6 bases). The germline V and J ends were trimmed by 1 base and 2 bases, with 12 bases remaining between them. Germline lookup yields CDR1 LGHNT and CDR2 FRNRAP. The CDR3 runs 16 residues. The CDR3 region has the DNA TGTGCTAGTGGTTTGGATGGAGGGTTTTCCAAAAACATTCAGTACTTC. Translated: CASGLDGGFSKNIQYF.

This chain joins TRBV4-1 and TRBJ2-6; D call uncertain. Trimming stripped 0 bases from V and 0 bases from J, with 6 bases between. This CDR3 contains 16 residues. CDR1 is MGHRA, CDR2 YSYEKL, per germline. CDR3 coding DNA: TGCGCCAGCAGCCAAGATCTATACTCTGGGGCCAACGTCCTGACTTTC. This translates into CASSQDLYSGANVLTF.

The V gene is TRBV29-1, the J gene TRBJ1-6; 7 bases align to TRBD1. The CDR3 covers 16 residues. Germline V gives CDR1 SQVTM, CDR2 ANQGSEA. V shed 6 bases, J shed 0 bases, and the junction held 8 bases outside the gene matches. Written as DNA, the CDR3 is TGCAGCGTCTCCGGGACAGAGAGCTCCTATAATTCACCCCTCCACTTT. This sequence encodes CSVSGTESSYNSPLHF.

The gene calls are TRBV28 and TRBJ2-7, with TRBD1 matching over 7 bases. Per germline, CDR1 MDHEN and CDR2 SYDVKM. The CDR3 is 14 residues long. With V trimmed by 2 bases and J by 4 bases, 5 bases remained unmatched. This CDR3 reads CASSLRDSTYEQYF. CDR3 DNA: TGTGCCAGCAGTTTAAGGGACAGCACATACGAGCAGTACTTC.

CDR3 bases: TGTGCCAGCAGCCGCCACCCTCAGGGGAGAAACACCATATATTTT. It translates to CASSRHPQGRNTIYF. The V call is TRBV11-2, the J call TRBJ1-3; perhaps TRBD1 as D (6 bases). Per germline, CDR1 SGHAT and CDR2 FQNNGV. This CDR3 has 15 amino acids. V was shortened by 5 bases and J by 5 bases, with 16 bases between the two germline ends.

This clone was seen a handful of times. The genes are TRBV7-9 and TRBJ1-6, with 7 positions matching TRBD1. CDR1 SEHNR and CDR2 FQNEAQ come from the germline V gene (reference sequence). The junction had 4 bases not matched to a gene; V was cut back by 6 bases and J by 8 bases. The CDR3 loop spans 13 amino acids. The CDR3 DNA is TGTGCCAGCAGTACAGGGGAAGATTCACCCCTCCACTTT. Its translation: CASSTGEDSPLHF.

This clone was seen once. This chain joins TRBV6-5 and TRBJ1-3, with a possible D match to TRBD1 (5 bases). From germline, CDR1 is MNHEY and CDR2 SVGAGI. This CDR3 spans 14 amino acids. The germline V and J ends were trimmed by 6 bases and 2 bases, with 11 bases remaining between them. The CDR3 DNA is TGTGCCAGCAGGGCGGGGACGGCTGGAAACACCATATATTTT. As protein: CASRAGTAGNTIYF.